The present T cell receptor beta chain was sequenced within a study of long-term antiretroviral therapy in people with HIV. Until DNA extraction, the samples held between about 1-10 million cryopreserved PBMC. The CDR3 has 13 residues. The V gene lost 7 bases and the J gene lost 5 bases, with 14 bases spanning the gap. Germline V lookup: CDR1 LNHDA, CDR2 SQIVND (reference sequence). Survey-level immunoSEQ v3.0 assays were run. Generated by immunoSEQ multiplex PCR, the TCRdb table keeps only in-frame clones and is missing some. The table records approximately 29,000 clones, more than 80% of them present only once.

The clonotype comes from a woman in her thirties or forties with HIV. This chain links TRBV19 with TRBJ2-5; D is ambiguous. The sequencing used unsorted PBMCs, collected 5 to 5.5 years after starting antiretroviral therapy. CDR3 protein: CASIPPSGETQYF. The CDR3 coding sequence is TGTGCCAGTATACCGCCGTCCGGGGAGACCCAGTACTTC.